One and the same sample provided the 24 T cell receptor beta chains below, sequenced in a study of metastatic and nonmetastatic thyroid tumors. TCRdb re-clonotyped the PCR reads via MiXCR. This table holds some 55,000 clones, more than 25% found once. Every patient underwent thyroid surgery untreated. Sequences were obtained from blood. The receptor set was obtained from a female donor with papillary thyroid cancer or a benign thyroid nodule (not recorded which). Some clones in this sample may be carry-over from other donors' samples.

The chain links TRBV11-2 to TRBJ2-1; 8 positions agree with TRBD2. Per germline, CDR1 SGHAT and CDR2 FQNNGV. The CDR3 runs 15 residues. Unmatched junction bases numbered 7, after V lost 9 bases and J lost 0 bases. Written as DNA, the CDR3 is TGTGCCAGTAAAGCGGGAGCGATCTCCTACAATGAGCAGTTCTTC. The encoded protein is CASKAGAISYNEQFF. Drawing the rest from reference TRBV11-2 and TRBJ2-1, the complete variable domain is EAGVAQSPRYKIIEKRQSVAFWCNPISGHATLYWYQQILGQGPKLLIQFQNNGVVDDSQLPKDRFSAERLKGVDSTLKIQPAKLEDSAVYLCASKAGAISYNEQFFGPGTRLTVL.

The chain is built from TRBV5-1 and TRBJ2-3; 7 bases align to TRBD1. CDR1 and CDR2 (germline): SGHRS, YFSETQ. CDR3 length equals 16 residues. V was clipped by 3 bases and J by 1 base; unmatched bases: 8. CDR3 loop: CASSSPRGIGTDTQYF. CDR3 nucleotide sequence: TGCGCCAGCAGCTCCCCCAGGGGGATTGGCACAGATACGCAGTATTTT.

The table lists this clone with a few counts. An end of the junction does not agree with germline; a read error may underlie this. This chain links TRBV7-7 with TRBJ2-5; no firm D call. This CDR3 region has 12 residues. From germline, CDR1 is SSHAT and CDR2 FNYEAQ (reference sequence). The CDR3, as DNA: TGTGCTAGCAGCCCCGGTAGTGAGACCCAGTACTTC. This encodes CASSPGSETQYF.

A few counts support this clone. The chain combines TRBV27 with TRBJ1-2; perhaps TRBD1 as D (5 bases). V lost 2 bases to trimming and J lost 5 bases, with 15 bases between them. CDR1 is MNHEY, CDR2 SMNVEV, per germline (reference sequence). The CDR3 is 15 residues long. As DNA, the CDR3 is TGTGCCAGCAGTTTAGACAGAGGAACAAAGTATGGCTACACCTTC. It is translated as CASSLDRGTKYGYTF.

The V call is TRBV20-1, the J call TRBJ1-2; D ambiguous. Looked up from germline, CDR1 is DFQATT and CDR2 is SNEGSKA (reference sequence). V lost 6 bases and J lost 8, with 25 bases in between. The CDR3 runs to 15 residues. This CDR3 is CSAFRRLRLSGGYTF. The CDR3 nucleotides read TGCAGTGCCTTCAGGCGCCTTCGACTTTCGGGGGGCTACACCTTC.

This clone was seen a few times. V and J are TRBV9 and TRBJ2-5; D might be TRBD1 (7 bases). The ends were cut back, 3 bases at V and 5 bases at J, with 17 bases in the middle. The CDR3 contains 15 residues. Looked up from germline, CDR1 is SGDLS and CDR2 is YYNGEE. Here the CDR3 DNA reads TGTGCCAGCAGCGCGGCAGGGGGAGGAATGGAGACCCAGTACTTC. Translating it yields CASSAAGGGMETQYF.

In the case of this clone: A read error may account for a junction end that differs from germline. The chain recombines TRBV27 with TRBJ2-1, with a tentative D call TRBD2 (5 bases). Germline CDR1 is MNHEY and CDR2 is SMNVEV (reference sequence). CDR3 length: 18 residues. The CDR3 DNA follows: TGTGCCAGCAGTTCCCCCCTTTTTAGCGAGGTCTGCTATAATGAGCAGCTCTTC. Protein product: CASSSPLFSEVCYNEQLF.

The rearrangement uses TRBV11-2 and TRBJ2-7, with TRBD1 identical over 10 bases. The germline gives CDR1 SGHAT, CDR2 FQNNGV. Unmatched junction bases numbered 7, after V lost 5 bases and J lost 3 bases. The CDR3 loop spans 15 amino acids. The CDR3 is CASSTGQGGFYEQYF. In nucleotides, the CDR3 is TGTGCCAGCAGCACTGGACAGGGGGGCTTCTACGAGCAGTACTTC. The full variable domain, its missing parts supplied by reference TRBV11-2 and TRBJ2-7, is EAGVAQSPRYKIIEKRQSVAFWCNPISGHATLYWYQQILGQGPKLLIQFQNNGVVDDSQLPKDRFSAERLKGVDSTLKIQPAKLEDSAVYLCASSTGQGGFYEQYFGPGTRLTVT.

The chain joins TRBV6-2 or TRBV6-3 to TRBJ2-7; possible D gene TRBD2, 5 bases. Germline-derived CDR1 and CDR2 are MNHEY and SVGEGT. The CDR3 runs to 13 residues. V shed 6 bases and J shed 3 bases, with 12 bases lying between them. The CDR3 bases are TGTGCCAGCAGGGCGGGCAGGTACTACGAGCAGTACTTC. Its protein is CASRAGRYYEQYF.

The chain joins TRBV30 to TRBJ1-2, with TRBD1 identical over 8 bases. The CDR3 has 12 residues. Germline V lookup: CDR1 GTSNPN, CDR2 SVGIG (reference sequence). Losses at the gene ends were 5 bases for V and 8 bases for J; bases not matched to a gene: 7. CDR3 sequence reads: CAWDRTGRGYTF. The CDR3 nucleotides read TGTGCCTGGGATAGGACAGGGAGAGGCTACACCTTC. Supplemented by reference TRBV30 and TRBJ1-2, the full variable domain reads SQTIHQWPATLVQPVGSPLSLECTVEGTSNPNLYWYRQAAGRGLQLLFYSVGIGQISSEVPQNLSASRPQDRQFILSSKKLLLSDSGFYLCAWDRTGRGYTFGSGTRLTVV.

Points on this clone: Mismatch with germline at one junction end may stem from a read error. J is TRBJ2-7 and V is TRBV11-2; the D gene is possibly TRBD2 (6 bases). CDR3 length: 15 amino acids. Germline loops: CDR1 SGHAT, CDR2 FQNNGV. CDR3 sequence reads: CASSLDMGTRGEQCF. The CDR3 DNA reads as TGTGCCAGCAGCTTAGATATGGGGACCCGCGGGGAGCAGTGCTTC.

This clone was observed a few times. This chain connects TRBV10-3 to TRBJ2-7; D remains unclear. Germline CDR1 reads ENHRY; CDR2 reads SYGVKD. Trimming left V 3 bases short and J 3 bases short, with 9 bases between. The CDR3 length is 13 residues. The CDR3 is CAISDGRGYEQYF. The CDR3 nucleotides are TGTGCCATCAGTGACGGGCGCGGCTACGAGCAGTACTTC.

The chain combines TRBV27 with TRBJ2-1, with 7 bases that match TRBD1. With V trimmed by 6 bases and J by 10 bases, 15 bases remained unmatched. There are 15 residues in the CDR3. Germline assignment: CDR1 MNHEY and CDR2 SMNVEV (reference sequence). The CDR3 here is CASRDPTDRNYEQFF. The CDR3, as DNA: TGTGCCAGCAGGGACCCTACGGACAGGAACTACGAGCAGTTCTTC.

The CDR3 bases are TGTGCCAGCAGCTTAGCACAGGGTAACACCATATATTTT. Protein sequence: CASSLAQGNTIYF. The chain uses TRBV7-6 and TRBJ1-3, with D maybe TRBD1 (6 bases). The V end lost 0 bases, the J end lost 7 bases, and 7 bases lay between the germline ends. CDR3 length: 13 residues. Per germline, CDR1 SGHVS and CDR2 FNYEAQ.

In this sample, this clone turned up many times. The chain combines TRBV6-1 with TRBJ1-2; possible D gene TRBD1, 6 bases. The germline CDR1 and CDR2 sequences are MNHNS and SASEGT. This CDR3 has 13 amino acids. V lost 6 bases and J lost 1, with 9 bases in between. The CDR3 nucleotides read TGTGCCAGCAGACAGGGATTTAACTATGGCTACACCTTC. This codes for CASRQGFNYGYTF.

The CDR3 DNA follows: TGTGCCACCAGTGATTTGGCGGGGGGCTCCTACAATGAGCAGTTCTTC. Translation: CATSDLAGGSYNEQFF. This rearrangement joins TRBV24-1 to TRBJ2-1; 8 positions match TRBD2. V lost 0 bases and J lost 0; bases outside the gene matches: 0. Per germline, CDR1 KGHDR and CDR2 SFDVKD. The CDR3 is 16 residues long.

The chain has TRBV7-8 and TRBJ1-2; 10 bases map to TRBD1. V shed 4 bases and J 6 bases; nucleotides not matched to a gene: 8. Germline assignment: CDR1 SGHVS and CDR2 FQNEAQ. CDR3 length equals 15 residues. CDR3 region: CASSSRTGTGDGYTF. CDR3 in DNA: TGTGCCAGCAGCTCGCGAACCGGGACAGGGGATGGCTACACCTTC.

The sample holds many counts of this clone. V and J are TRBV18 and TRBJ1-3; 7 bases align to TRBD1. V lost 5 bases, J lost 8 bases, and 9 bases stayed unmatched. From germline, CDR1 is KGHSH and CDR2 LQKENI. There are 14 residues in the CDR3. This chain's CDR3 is CASSKTGEADTIYF. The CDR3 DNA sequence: TGTGCCAGCTCAAAAACAGGGGAGGCGGACACCATATATTTT.

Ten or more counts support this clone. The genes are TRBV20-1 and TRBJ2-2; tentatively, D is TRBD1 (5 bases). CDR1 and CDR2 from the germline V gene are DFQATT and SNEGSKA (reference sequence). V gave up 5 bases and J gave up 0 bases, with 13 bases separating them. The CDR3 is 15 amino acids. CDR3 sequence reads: CSAPDQTANTGELFF. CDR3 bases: TGCAGTGCTCCAGATCAGACAGCGAACACCGGGGAGCTGTTTTTT.

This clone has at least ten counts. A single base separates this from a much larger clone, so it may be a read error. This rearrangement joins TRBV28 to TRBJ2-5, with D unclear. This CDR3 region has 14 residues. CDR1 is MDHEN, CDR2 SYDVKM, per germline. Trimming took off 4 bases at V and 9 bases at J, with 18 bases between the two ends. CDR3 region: CASSSSLLGEAQYF. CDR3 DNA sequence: TGTGCCAGCAGTTCTAGTCTGTTAGGCGAGGCCCAGTACTTC. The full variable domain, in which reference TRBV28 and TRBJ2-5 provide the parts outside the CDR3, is DVKVTQSSRYLVKRTGEKVFLECVQDMDHENMFWYRQDPGLGLRLIYFSYDVKMKEKGDIPEGYSVSREKKERFSLILESASTNQTSMYLCASSSSLLGEAQYFGPGTRLLVL.

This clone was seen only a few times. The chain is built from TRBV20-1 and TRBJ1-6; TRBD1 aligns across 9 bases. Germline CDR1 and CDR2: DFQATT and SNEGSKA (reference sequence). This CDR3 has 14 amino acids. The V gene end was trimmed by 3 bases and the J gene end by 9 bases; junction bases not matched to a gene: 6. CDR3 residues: CSASATGQGSPLHF. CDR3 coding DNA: TGCAGTGCTAGTGCGACGGGACAGGGTTCACCCCTCCACTTT.

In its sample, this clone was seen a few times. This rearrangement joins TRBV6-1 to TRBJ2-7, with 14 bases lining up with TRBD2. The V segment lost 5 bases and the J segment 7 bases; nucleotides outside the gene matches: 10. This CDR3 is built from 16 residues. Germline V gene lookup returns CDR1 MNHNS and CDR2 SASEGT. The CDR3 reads CASSRLPGLAGEEQYF. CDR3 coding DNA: TGTGCCAGCAGTCGCCTACCGGGACTAGCGGGAGAGGAGCAGTACTTC.

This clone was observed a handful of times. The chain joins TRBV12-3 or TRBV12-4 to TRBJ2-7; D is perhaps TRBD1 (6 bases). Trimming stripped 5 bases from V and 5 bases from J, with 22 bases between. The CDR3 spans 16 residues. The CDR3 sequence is CASSLHAGQKGHEQYF. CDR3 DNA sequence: TGTGCCAGCAGTCTCCATGCCGGACAGAAAGGCCACGAGCAGTACTTC.

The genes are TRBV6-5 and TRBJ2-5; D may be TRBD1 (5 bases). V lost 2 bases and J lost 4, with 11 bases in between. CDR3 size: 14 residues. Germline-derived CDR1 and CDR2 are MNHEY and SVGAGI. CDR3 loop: CASSYLVQGETQYF. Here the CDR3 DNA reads TGTGCCAGCAGTTACCTCGTCCAGGGAGAGACCCAGTACTTC.